Shown below are 13 T cell receptor beta chains from a single sample sequenced in a study of T cells after yellow fever vaccination. Each CDR3 protein is one row after TCRdb ran MiXCR on the 5' RACE reads. There are 120,000 or so distinct CDR3 sequences in the sample; roughly 15% occur only once, and roughly 43% lies in the top ten. This specimen was CD8+ T cells sorted from PBMCs, taken 5 days after the yellow fever booster vaccination. The receptors were sampled from a man between 18 and 29 years old who received the YFV17D yellow fever vaccine.

This clonotype was counted a few times. This rearrangement joins TRBV12-3 or TRBV12-4 to TRBJ2-7; perhaps TRBD2 as D (5 bases). With 3 bases removed from V and 5 bases from J, the gap between germline ends came to 8 bases. This CDR3 spans 12 amino acids. CDR3: CASSFGVHEQYF. The CDR3 DNA is TGTGCCAGCAGTTTCGGGGTCCACGAGCAGTACTTC.

The chain couples TRBV13 to TRBJ2-1; 11 bases are a match to TRBD2. Germline V gene sequence: CDR1 PRHDT, CDR2 FYEKMQ (reference sequence). J lost 7 bases, V lost 5 bases, and 16 bases had no gene match. This CDR3 has 18 residues. CDR3: CASSLIGLAGLIRNEQFF. Here the CDR3 DNA reads TGTGCCAGCAGCCTAATTGGACTAGCGGGTCTCATCCGGAATGAGCAGTTCTTC.

This clonotype was observed a few times. The V and J genes are TRBV29-1 and TRBJ2-5; maybe TRBD2 (7 bases). CDR3 length equals 15 residues. Per the germline V gene, CDR1 is SQVTM and CDR2 is ANQGSEA. V was clipped by 2 bases and J by 1 base, with 14 bases between them. In nucleotides, the CDR3 is TGCAGCGTTGAACCTTCGAGGGGGGGCCAAGAGACCCAGTACTTC. Protein sequence: CSVEPSRGGQETQYF.

The chain links TRBV7-2 to TRBJ2-2; 9 bases match TRBD1. Germline assignment: CDR1 SGHTA and CDR2 FQGNSA. The V and J ends lost 5 bases and 5 bases, in that order; junction bases with no gene match: 12. CDR3 length: 17 amino acids. The CDR3 bases are TGTGCCAGCAGCCCACGCCATGGACAGGGGTGGACCGGGGAGCTGTTTTTT. Amino acid sequence: CASSPRHGQGWTGELFF.

This clonotype was seen more than once but under ten times. The J gene is TRBJ2-7, the V gene TRBV4-3, with a possible D match to TRBD2 (6 bases). This CDR3 has 20 amino acids. Between the trimmed V and J ends, which lost 2 bases and 3 bases, there was a span of 29 bases. Germline loops: CDR1 LGHNA, CDR2 YSLEER. Here the CDR3 reads CASSQREEVVSGAGLYEQYF. Here the CDR3 DNA reads TGCGCCAGCAGCCAAAGGGAGGAGGTCGTCTCTGGGGCAGGCCTCTACGAGCAGTACTTC.

There are a few counts of this clonotype. The chain recombines TRBV9 with TRBJ1-6; TRBD1 agrees at 8 bases. The length of the CDR3 is 18 residues. V lost 3 bases, J lost 0 bases, and 8 bases stayed unmatched. Germline lookup yields CDR1 SGDLS and CDR2 YYNGEE. The CDR3 region has the DNA TGTGCCAGCAGCGGCCGGGACAGGTACAGCTCCTATAATTCACCCCTCCACTTT. This gives the protein CASSGRDRYSSYNSPLHF.

The chain is built from TRBV7-8 and TRBJ1-4; perhaps TRBD1 as D (6 bases). Germline V gene sequence: CDR1 SGHVS, CDR2 FQNEAQ. The CDR3 loop spans 15 amino acids. The V end lost 5 bases, the J end lost 8 bases, and 18 bases lay between the germline ends. This CDR3 reads CASSQGKVIGEKLFF. The CDR3 nucleotides read TGTGCCAGCAGCCAGGGGAAAGTAATAGGGGAAAAACTGTTTTTT.

J is TRBJ2-5 and V is TRBV7-9; 11 nucleotides match TRBD1. This CDR3 contains 13 residues. Germline V gene data show CDR1 as SEHNR and CDR2 as FQNEAQ (reference sequence). With 11 bases clipped from V and 4 bases from J, the junction kept 6 bases outside the gene matches. The CDR3 is CAGAGTGGETQYF. The CDR3 DNA sequence: TGTGCCGGTGCCGGGACAGGGGGAGAGACCCAGTACTTC.

The gene calls are TRBV7-2 and TRBJ2-7; 8 bases are shared with TRBD1. Germline V gene lookup returns CDR1 SGHTA and CDR2 FQGNSA. This CDR3 is built from 15 residues. Trimming at V came to 4 bases and at J to 3 bases, leaving 8 bases not matched to a gene. CDR3 sequence reads: CASSSRDRNFYEQYF. As DNA, the CDR3 is TGTGCCAGCAGCTCCCGGGACAGGAATTTCTACGAGCAGTACTTC.

The V gene is TRBV12-3 or TRBV12-4, the J gene TRBJ2-7; 9 bases fit TRBD2. This CDR3 region has 17 residues. The V and J ends lost 3 bases and 0 bases, in that order; junction bases with no gene match: 9. The CDR3 protein is CASSFSPRGGASYEQYF. The CDR3 nucleotides are TGTGCCAGCAGTTTTTCCCCCCGCGGGGGGGCCTCCTACGAGCAGTACTTC.

This clonotype was detected only a few times. The gene calls are TRBV13 and TRBJ2-5; TRBD1 matches at 7 bases. After removal of 5 bases from V and 2 bases from J, the junction contained 5 bases not matched to a gene. The CDR3 consists of 14 residues. The germline V gene has CDR1 PRHDT and CDR2 FYEKMQ (reference sequence). The CDR3 loop is CASSPGQEQETQYF. The DNA of the CDR3 is TGTGCCAGCAGCCCCGGACAGGAGCAAGAGACCCAGTACTTC.

The table lists this clonotype with a few counts. The V and J genes are TRBV6-1 and TRBJ2-7; D remains unclear. Germline V gene lookup returns CDR1 MNHNS and CDR2 SASEGT. With 6 bases removed from V and 4 bases from J, the gap between germline ends came to 22 bases. The CDR3 sequence is 16 residues long. CDR3 nucleotide sequence: TGTGCCAGCAGCCTCCGGCCGGCAGTACTAATTTACGAGCAGTACTTC. Protein product: CASSLRPAVLIYEQYF.

This clonotype has more than one count but fewer than ten. The chain couples TRBV12-3 or TRBV12-4 to TRBJ1-2; maybe TRBD1 (5 bases). The V end was cut by 6 bases, the J end by 4 bases, with 12 bases between. The CDR3 loop spans 13 amino acids. The CDR3 DNA sequence: TGTGCCAGCAGGGGGGGGGGACCCTATGGCTACACCTTC. As protein: CASRGGGPYGYTF.